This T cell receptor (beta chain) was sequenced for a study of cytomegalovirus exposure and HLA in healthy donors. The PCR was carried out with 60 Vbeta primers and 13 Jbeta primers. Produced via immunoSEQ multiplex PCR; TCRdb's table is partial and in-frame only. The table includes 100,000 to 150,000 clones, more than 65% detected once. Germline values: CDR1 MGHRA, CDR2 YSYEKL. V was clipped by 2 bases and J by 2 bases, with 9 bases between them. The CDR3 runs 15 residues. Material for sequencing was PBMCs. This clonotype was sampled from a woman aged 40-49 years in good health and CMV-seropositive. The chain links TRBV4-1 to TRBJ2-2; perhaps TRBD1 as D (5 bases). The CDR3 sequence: CASSQKTENTGELFF. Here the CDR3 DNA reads TGCGCCAGCAGCCAAAAGACAGAAAACACCGGGGAGCTGTTTTTT.